These 9 T cell receptor beta chains originate from one sample sequenced in a study of blood T cell repertoires in COVID-19. Clones were read by immunoSEQ multiplex PCR, and TCRdb kept only the in-frame ones, dropping some. This sample carries 200,000 to 250,000 clones, 70% to 90% of them seen once, and the ten largest clones take 2.4%. What was sequenced was peripheral blood. These receptors all stem from a woman aged 65 to 85 with COVID-19, enrolled during active disease.

This clone occurred a few times. The chain has TRBV29-1 and TRBJ2-2; 7 bases agree with TRBD1. Germline V CDR1 and CDR2: SQVTM, ANQGSEA. CDR3 length equals 13 residues. Trimming at V came to 4 bases and at J to 7 bases, leaving 6 bases not matched to a gene. The CDR3 protein is CSVVEGANGELFF. CDR3 DNA sequence: TGCAGCGTTGTTGAGGGGGCTAACGGGGAGCTGTTTTTT.

The V call is TRBV11-2, the J call TRBJ2-5; 9 nucleotides agree with TRBD2. The CDR3 spans 16 residues. Germline V lookup: CDR1 SGHAT, CDR2 FQNNGV. V trimming: 2 bases; J trimming: 2 bases; junction bases outside the gene matches: 6. The CDR3 here is CASSLKAGGSQETQYF. In DNA, the CDR3 is TGTGCCAGCAGCTTAAAAGCGGGAGGCTCACAAGAGACCCAGTACTTC.

In the case of this clone: Distinct nucleotide sequences in the sample also encode this CDR3. The genes are TRBV7-3 and TRBJ2-3; D gene uncertain. Trimming left V 2 bases short and J 2 bases short, with 5 bases between. CDR3 length equals 13 residues. CDR1 and CDR2 from the germline V gene are SGHTA and FQGTGA. The CDR3 reads CASSLLITDTQYF. The DNA for the CDR3 is TGTGCCAGCAGCTTACTTATCACAGATACGCAGTATTTT.

J is TRBJ1-6 and V is TRBV11-2, with 7 nucleotides matching TRBD1. Trimming cost V 5 bases and J 9 bases; bases outside gene matches: 10. Germline-derived CDR1 and CDR2 are SGHAT and FQNNGV. The CDR3 runs 15 residues. The CDR3 DNA is TGTGCCAGCAGCCCAAGGACAGGACGGAGTTCACCCCTCCACTTT. Its translation: CASSPRTGRSSPLHF.

V is TRBV29-1 and J is TRBJ2-7, with D unresolved. The V end was cut by 8 bases, the J end by 4 bases, with 6 bases between. Per germline, CDR1 SQVTM and CDR2 ANQGSEA. The CDR3 is 9 residues long. CDR3 sequence reads: CSLQYEQYF. The CDR3 bases are TGCAGCCTGCAGTACGAGCAGTACTTC.

The chain recombines TRBV27 with TRBJ2-7; 10 bases line up with TRBD2. The ends lost 4 bases at V and 4 bases at J; junction bases unmatched: 4. This CDR3 is 14 amino acids long. The germline V gene has CDR1 MNHEY and CDR2 SMNVEV (reference sequence). CDR3 residues: CASSSSGSEYEQYF. CDR3 sequence (DNA): TGTGCCAGCAGTTCTAGCGGGAGTGAATACGAGCAGTACTTC.

This clone appeared once. The V call is TRBV27, the J call TRBJ2-2; D is possibly TRBD1 (5 bases). CDR3 size: 17 residues. V was pared by 6 bases and J by 0 bases, with 17 bases between. CDR1 MNHEY and CDR2 SMNVEV come from the germline V gene (reference sequence). The CDR3 nucleotides are TGTGCCAGCAGAGGGGTACATGACGGATCGAACACCGGGGAGCTGTTTTTT. It is translated as CASRGVHDGSNTGELFF.

J is TRBJ1-6 and V is TRBV6-6; D may be TRBD1 (5 bases). CDR3 length equals 15 residues. Trimming removed 2 bases at V and 7 bases at J, with 12 bases between. Germline loops: CDR1 MNHNY, CDR2 SVGAGI (reference sequence). CDR3 in DNA: TGTGCCAGCAGTTACCCTGGGGGGTTGAATTCACCCCTCCACTTT. Encoded protein: CASSYPGGLNSPLHF.

V is TRBV2 and J is TRBJ1-2; 10 bases agree with TRBD1. The length of the CDR3 is 15 residues. Germline-derived CDR1 and CDR2 are SNHLY and FYNNEI. The J segment lost 7 bases and the V segment lost 4 bases, leaving 9 bases of the junction unmatched. The CDR3, as DNA: TGTGCCAGCAGTGGCCCGGGACAGGGGCTTGCTGGCTACACCTTC. Amino acids: CASSGPGQGLAGYTF. Together with reference TRBV2 and TRBJ1-2, the CDR3 gives the full variable domain: EPEVTQTPSHQVTQMGQEVILRCVPISNHLYFYWYRQILGQKVEFLVSFYNNEISEKSEIFDDQFSVERPDGSNFTLKIRSTKLEDSAMYFCASSGPGQGLAGYTFGSGTRLTVV.